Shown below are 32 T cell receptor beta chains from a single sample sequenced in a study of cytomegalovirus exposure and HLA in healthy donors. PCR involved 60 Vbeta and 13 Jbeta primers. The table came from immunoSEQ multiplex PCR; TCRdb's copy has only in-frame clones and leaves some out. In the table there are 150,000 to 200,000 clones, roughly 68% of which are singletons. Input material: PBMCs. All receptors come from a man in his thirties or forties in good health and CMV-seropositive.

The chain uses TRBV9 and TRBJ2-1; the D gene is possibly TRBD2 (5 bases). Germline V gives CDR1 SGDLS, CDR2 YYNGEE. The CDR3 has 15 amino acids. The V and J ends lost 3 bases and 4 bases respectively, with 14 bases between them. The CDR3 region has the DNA TGTGCCAGCAGCGCTGACTACAATTCGTACAATGAGCAGTTCTTC. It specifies CASSADYNSYNEQFF.

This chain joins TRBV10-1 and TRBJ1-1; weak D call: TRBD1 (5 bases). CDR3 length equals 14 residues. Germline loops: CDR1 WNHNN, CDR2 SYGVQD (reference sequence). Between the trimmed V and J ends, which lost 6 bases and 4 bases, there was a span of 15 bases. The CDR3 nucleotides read TGCGCCAGCAGCAGCTTGCGGCAGGGCACTGAAGCTTTCTTT. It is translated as CASSSLRQGTEAFF.

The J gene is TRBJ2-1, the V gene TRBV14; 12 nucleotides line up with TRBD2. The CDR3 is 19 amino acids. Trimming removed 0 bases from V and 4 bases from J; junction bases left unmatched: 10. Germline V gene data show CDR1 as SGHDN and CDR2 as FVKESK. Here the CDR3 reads CASSQDPSGRARLYNEQFF. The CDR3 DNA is TGTGCCAGCAGCCAAGACCCTAGCGGGAGGGCCCGACTTTACAATGAGCAGTTCTTC.

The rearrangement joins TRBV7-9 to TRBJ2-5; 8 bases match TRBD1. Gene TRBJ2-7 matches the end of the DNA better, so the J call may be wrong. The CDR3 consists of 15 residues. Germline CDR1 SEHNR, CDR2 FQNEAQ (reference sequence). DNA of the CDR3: TGTGCCAGCAGCTTATCGGGACAGGCCTCCTACGAGCAGTACTTC. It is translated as CASSLSGQASYEQYF.

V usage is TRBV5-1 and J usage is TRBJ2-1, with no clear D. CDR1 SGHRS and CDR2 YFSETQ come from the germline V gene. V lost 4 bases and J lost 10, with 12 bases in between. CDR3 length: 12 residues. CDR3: CASSGDFSEQFF. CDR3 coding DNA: TGCGCCAGCAGCGGAGACTTCTCGGAGCAGTTCTTC.

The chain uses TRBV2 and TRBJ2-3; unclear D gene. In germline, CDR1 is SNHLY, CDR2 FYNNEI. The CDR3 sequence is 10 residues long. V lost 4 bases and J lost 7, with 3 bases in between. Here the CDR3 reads CASSVNTQYF. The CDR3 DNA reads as TGTGCCAGCAGTGTAAATACGCAGTATTTT.

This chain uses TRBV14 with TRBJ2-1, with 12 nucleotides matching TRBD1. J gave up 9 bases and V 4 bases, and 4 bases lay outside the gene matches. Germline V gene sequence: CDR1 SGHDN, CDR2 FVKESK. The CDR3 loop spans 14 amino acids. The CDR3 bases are TGTGCCAGCAGCCGGGGGACAGGGGGCACTGAGCAGTTCTTC. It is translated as CASSRGTGGTEQFF.

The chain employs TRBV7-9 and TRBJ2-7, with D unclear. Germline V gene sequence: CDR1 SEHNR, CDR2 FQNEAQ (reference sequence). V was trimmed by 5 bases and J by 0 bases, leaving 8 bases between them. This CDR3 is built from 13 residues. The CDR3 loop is CASSPPGSYEQYF. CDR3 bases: TGTGCCAGCAGCCCCCCGGGCTCCTACGAGCAGTACTTC.

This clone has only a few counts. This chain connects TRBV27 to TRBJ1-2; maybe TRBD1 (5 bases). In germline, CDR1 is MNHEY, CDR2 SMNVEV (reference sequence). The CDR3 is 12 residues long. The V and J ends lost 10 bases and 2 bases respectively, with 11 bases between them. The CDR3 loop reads CATRGGNYGYTF. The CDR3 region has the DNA TGTGCCACCCGCGGGGGAAACTATGGCTACACCTTC.

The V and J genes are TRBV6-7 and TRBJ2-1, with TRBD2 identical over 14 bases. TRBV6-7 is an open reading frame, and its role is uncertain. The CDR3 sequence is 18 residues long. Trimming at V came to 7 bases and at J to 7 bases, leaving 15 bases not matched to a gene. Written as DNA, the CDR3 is TGTGCCAGCATCAACTTCGGGACTAGCGGGAGAAGGTTTAATGAGCAGTTCTTC. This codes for CASINFGTSGRRFNEQFF.

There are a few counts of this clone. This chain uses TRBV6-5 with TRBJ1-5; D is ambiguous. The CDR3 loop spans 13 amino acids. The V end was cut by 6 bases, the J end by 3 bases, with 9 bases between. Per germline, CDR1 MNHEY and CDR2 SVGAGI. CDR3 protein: CASRTGYNQPQHF. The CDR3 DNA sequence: TGTGCCAGCAGGACGGGTTACAATCAGCCCCAGCATTTT.

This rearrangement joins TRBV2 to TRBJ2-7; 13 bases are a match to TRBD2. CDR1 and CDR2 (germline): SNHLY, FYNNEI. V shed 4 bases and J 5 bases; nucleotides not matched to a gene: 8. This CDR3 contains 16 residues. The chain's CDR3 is CASSVTGTSGNHEQYF. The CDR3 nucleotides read TGTGCCAGCAGTGTAACGGGGACTAGCGGGAACCACGAGCAGTACTTC.

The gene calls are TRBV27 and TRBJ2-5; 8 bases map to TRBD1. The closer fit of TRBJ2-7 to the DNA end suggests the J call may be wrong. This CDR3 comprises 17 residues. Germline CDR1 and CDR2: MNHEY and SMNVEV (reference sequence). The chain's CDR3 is CASSQTDGQGRPYEQYF. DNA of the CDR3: TGTGCCAGCAGTCAAACCGACGGACAGGGACGACCCTACGAGCAGTACTTC.

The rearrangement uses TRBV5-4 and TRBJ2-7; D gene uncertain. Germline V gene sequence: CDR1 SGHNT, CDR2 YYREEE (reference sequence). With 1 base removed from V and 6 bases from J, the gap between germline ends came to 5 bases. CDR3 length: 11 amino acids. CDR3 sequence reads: CASSLSGEQYF. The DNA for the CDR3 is TGTGCCAGCAGCTTGTCAGGCGAGCAGTACTTC.

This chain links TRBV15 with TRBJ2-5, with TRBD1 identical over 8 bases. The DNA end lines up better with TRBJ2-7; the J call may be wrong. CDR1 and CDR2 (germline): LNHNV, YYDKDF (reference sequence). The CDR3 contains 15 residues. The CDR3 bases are TGTGCCACCAGCAGATTAGACAGGGGCTCCTACGAGCAGTACTTC. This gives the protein CATSRLDRGSYEQYF.

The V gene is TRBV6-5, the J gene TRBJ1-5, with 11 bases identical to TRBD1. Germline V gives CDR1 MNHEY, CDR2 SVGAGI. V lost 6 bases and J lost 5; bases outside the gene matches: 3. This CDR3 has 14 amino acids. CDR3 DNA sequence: TGTGCCAGCAGCGGGACAGGGGGTCATCAGCCCCAGCATTTT. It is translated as CASSGTGGHQPQHF.

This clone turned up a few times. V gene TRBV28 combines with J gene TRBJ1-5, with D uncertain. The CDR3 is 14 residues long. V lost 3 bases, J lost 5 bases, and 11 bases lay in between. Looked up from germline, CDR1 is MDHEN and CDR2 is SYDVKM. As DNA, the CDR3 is TGTGCCAGCAGTTTCGTAAACTCGGATCAGCCCCAGCATTTT. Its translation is CASSFVNSDQPQHF.

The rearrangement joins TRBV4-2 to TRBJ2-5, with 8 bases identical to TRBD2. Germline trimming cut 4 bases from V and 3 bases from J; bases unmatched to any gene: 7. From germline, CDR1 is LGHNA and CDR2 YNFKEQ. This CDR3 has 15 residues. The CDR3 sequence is CASSLRRGGEETQYF. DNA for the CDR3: TGTGCCAGCAGCCTGCGACGGGGGGGGGAAGAGACCCAGTACTTC.

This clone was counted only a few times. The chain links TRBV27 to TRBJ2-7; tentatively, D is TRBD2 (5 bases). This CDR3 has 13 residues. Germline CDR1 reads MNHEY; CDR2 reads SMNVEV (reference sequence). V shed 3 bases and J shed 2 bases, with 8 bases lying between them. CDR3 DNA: TGTGCCAGCAGTTTCCGGGGAACCTACGAGCAGTACTTC. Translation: CASSFRGTYEQYF.

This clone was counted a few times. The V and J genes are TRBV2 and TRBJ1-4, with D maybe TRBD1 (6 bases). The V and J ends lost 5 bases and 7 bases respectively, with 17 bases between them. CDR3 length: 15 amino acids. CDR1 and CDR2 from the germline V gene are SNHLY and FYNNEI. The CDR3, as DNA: TGTGCCAGCAGTTTGCAGGGGTTGGTGGCTGAAAAACTGTTTTTT. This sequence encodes CASSLQGLVAEKLFF.

CDR3 DNA: TGTGCCACCAGCAGTACGGACAGCTACAATGAGCAGTTCTTC. Translation gives CATSSTDSYNEQFF. The V call is TRBV15, the J call TRBJ2-1, with a weak D call TRBD1 (6 bases). Germline CDR1 is LNHNV and CDR2 is YYDKDF (reference sequence). The CDR3 runs 14 residues. With 3 bases removed from V and 3 bases from J, the gap between germline ends came to 9 bases.

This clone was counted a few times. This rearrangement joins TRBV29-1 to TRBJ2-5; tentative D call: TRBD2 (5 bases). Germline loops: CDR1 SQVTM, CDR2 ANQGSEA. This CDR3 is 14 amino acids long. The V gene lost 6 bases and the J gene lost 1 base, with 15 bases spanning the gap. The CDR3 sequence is CSVPTAVSQETQYF. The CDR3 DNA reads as TGCAGCGTCCCCACAGCGGTTTCCCAAGAGACCCAGTACTTC. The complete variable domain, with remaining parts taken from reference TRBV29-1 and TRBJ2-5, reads SAVISQKPSRDICQRGTSLTIQCQVDSQVTMMFWYRQQPGQSLTLIATANQGSEATYESGFVIDKFPISRPNLTFSTLTVSNMSPEDSSIYLCSVPTAVSQETQYFGPGTRLLVL.

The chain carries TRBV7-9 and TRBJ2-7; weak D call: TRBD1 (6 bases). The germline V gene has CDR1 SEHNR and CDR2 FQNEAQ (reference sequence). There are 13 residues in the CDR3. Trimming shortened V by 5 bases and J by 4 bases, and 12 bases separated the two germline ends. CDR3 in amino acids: CASSPLDSYEQYF. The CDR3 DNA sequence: TGTGCCAGCAGCCCACTGGACAGTTACGAGCAGTACTTC.

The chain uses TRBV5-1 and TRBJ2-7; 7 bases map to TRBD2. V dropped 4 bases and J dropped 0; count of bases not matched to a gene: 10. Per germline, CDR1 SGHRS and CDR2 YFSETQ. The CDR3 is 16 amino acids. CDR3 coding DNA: TGCGCCAGCAGCGGAACTAGCGAGACAATCTCCTACGAGCAGTACTTC. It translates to CASSGTSETISYEQYF.

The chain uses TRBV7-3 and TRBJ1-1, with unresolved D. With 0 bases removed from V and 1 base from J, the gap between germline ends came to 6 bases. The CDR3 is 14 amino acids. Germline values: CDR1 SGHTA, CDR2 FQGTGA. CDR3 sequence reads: CASSLTGSNTEAFF. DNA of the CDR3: TGTGCCAGCAGCTTAACGGGCTCGAACACTGAAGCTTTCTTT.

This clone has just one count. In nucleotides, the CDR3 is TGTGCCAGCAGCTCAAGTCAGTCCCTTTGGGAGGAAAAACTGTTTTTT. Translation gives CASSSSQSLWEEKLFF. This chain connects TRBV7-9 to TRBJ1-4; D unclear. CDR1 SEHNR and CDR2 FQNEAQ come from the germline V gene (reference sequence). The CDR3 loop spans 16 amino acids. The ends were cut back, 4 bases at V and 8 bases at J, with 20 bases in the middle.

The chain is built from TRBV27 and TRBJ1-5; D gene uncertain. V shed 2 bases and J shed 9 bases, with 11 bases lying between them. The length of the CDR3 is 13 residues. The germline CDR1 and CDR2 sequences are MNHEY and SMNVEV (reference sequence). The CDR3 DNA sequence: TGTGCCAGCAGTTTACTAGTAAGAGCGCCCCAGCATTTT. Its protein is CASSLLVRAPQHF.

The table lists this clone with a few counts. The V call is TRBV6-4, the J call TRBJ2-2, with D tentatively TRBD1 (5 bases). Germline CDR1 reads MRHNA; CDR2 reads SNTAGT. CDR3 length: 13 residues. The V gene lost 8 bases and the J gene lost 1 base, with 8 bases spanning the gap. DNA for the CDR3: TGTGCCAGCGGTACAGGGAACACCGGGGAGCTGTTTTTT. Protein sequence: CASGTGNTGELFF.

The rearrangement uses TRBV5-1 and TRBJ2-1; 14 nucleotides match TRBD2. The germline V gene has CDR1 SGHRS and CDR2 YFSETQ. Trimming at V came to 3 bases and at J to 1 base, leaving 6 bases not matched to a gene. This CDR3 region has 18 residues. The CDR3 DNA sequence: TGCGCCAGCAGCTCCGGGACTAGCGGGAGAGGTTCCTACAATGAGCAGTTCTTC. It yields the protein CASSSGTSGRGSYNEQFF.

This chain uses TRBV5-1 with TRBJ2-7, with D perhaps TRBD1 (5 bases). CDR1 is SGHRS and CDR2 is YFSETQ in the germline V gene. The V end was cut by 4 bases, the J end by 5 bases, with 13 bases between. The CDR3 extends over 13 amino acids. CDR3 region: CASSRDRPDEQYF. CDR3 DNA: TGCGCCAGCAGCCGAGACAGACCTGACGAGCAGTACTTC.

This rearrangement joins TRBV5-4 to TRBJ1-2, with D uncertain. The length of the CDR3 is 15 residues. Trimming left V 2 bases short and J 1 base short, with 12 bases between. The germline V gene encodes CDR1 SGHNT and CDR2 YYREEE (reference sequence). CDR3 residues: CASSFTLADNYGYTF. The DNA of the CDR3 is TGTGCCAGCAGCTTTACGTTGGCTGATAACTATGGCTACACCTTC.

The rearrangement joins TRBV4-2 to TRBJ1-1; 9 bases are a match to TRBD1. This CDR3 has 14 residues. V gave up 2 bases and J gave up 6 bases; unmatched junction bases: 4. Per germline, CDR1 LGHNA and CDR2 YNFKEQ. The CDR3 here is CASSQWTGAAEAFF. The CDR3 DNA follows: TGTGCCAGCAGCCAATGGACAGGGGCGGCTGAAGCTTTCTTT.